The sequence of this TCR beta chain was determined in a study of vaccination effects on CD4 cells after COVID-19. On the study more broadly: Two doses of either BNT162b2 or mRNA-1273 were given to each participant. A couple of convalescent pre-vaccine samples were taken 142 and 148 days post-diagnosis.

Concerning this clone: The antigen is not known.

With nine to eleven days of culture completed, CD4+ T cells were isolated. IL-2 medium supplanted half the medium on days 3 and 7. Data came from immunoSEQ multiplex PCR; TCRdb stores just in-frame clones and leaves some out. This table has approximately 45,000 clones, more than 75% appearing once. This TCR derives from a human donor who had a prior SARS-CoV-2 infection. This material consisted of CD4+ T cells from PBMCs cultured without peptide, taken before COVID-19 vaccination.

The CDR3 region has the DNA TGTGCCAGCAGCTCCGGCAATAGCGGGAGCTACGAGCAGTACTTC. Its translation is CASSSGNSGSYEQYF. V usage is TRBV5-4 and J usage is TRBJ2-7; TRBD2 matches 9 bases. In germline, CDR1 is SGHNT, CDR2 YYREEE (reference sequence). CDR3 size: 15 residues. V shed 3 bases, J shed 3 bases, and the junction held 7 bases outside the gene matches.